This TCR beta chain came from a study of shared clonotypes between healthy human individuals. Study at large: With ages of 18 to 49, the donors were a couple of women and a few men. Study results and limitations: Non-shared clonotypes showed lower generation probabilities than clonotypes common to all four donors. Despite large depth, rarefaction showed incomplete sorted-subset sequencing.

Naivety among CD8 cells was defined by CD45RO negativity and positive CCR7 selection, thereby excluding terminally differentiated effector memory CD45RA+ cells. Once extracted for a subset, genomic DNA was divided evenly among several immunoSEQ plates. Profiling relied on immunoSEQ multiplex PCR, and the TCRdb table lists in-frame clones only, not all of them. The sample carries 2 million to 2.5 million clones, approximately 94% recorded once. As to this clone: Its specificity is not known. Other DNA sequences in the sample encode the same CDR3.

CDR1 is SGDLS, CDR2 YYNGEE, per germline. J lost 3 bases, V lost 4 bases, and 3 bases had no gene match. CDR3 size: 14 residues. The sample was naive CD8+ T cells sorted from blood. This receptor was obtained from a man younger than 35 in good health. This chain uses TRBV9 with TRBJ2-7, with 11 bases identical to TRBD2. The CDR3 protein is CASSSGTSGYEQYF. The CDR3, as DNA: TGTGCCAGCAGCTCCGGGACTAGCGGCTACGAGCAGTACTTC.